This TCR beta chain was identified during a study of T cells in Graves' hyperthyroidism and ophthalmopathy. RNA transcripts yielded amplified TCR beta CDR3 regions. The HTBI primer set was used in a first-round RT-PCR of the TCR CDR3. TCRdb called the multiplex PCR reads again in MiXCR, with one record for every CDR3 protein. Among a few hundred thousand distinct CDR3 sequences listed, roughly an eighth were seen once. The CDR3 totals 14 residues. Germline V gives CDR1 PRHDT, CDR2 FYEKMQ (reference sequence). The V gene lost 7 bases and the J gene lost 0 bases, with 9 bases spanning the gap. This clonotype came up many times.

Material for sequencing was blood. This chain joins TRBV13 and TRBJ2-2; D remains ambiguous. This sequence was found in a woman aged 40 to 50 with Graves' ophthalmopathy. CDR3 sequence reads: CASKLQTNTGELFF. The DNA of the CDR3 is TGTGCCAGCAAATTACAGACGAACACCGGGGAGCTGTTTTTT.